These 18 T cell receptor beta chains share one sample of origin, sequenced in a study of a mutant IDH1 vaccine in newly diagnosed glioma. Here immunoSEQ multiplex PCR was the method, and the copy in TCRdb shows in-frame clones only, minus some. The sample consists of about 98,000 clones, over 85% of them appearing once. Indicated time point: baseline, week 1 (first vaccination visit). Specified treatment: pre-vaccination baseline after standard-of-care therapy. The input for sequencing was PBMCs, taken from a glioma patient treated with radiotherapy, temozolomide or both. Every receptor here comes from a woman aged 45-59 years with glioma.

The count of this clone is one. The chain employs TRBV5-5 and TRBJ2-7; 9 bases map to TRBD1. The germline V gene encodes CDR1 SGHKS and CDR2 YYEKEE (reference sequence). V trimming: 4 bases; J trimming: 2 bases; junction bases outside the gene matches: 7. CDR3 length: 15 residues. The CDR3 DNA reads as TGTGCCAGCAGCCCTGGGACAGGGTGGGCCTACGAGCAGTACTTC. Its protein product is CASSPGTGWAYEQYF.

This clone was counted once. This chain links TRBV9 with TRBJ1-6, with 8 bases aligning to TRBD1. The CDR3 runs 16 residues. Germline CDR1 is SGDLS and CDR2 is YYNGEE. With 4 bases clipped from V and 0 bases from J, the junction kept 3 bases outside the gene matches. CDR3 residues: CASSQQGGSYNSPLHF. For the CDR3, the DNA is TGTGCCAGCAGCCAACAGGGGGGCTCCTATAATTCACCCCTCCACTTT.

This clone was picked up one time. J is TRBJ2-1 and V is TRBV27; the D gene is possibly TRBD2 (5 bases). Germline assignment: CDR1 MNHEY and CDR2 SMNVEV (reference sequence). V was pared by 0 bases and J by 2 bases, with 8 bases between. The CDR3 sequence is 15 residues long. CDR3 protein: CASSLSAGAYNEQFF. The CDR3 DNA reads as TGTGCCAGCAGTTTATCAGCCGGGGCCTACAATGAGCAGTTCTTC.

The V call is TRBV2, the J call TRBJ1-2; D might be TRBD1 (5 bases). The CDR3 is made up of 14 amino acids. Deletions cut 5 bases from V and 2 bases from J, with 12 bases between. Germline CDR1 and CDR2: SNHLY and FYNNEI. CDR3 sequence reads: CASSREAGNYGYTF. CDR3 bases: TGTGCCAGCAGTAGGGAGGCAGGGAACTATGGCTACACCTTC.

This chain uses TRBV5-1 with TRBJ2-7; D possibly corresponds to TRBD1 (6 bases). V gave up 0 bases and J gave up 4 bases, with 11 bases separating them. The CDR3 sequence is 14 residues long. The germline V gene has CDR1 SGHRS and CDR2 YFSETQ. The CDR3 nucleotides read TGCGCCAGCAGCTTGGTTGGGACAAAATACGAGCAGTACTTC. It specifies CASSLVGTKYEQYF.

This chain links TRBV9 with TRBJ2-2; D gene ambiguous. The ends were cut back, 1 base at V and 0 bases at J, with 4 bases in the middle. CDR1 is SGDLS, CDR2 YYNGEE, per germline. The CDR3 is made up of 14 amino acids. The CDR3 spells CASSVRPNTGELFF. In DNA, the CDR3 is TGTGCCAGCAGCGTACGTCCGAACACCGGGGAGCTGTTTTTT.

This CDR3 is CASSQDSHYPGQGSYEQYF. CDR3 in DNA: TGTGCCAGCAGCCAGGATTCCCATTACCCGGGACAGGGATCCTACGAGCAGTACTTC. The chain recombines TRBV5-4 with TRBJ2-7; 9 nucleotides agree with TRBD1. The ends lost 4 bases at V and 1 base at J; junction bases unmatched: 18. CDR3 size: 19 residues. CDR1 SGHNT and CDR2 YYREEE come from the germline V gene (reference sequence).

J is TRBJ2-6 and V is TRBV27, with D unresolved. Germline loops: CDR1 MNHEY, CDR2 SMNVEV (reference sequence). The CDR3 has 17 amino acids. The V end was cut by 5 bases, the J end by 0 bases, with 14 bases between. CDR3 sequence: CASSPAATLSGANVLTF. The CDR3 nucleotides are TGTGCCAGCAGTCCGGCAGCCACGCTCTCTGGGGCCAACGTCCTGACTTTC.

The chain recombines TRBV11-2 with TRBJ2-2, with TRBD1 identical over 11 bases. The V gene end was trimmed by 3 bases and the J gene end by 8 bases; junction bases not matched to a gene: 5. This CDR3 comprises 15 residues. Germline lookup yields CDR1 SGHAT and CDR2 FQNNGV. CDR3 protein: CASSFGQGAGGELFF. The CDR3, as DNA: TGTGCCAGCAGCTTTGGACAGGGGGCAGGTGGGGAGCTGTTTTTT.

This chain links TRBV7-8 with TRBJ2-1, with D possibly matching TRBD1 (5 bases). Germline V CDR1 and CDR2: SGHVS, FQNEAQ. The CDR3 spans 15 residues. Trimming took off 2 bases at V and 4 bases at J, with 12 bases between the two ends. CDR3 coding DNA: TGTGCCAGCAGCTTAAAACAGGTACCTTACAATGAGCAGTTCTTC. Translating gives CASSLKQVPYNEQFF.

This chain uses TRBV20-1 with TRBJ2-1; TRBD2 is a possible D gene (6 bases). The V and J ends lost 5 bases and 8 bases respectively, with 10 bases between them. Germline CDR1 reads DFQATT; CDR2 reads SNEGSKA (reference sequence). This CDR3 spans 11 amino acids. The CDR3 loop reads CSALRDYEQFF. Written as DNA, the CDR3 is TGCAGTGCTCTGCGGGATTATGAGCAGTTCTTC.

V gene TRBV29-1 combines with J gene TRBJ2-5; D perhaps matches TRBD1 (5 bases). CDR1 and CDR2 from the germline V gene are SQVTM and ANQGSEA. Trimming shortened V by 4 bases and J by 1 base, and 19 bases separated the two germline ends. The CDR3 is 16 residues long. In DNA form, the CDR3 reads TGCAGCGTTGGAGTTCTAGGGGCCAGCGCCCAAGAGACCCAGTACTTC. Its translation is CSVGVLGASAQETQYF.

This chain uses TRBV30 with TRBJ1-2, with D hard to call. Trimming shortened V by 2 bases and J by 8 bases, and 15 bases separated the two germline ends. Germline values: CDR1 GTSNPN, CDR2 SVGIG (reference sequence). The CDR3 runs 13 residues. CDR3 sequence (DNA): TGTGCCTGGAGTCAGGACGGAGAAAGGGGCTACACCTTC. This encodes CAWSQDGERGYTF. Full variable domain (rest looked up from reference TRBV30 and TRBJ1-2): SQTIHQWPATLVQPVGSPLSLECTVEGTSNPNLYWYRQAAGRGLQLLFYSVGIGQISSEVPQNLSASRPQDRQFILSSKKLLLSDSGFYLCAWSQDGERGYTFGSGTRLTVV.

The CDR3, as DNA: TGCGCCAGCAGCCAGACTAGCGGGAGGAATGAGCAGTTCTTC. Translated, it gives CASSQTSGRNEQFF. The chain has TRBV4-1 and TRBJ2-1; 13 nucleotides match TRBD2. This CDR3 spans 14 amino acids. Germline trimming cut 3 bases from V and 7 bases from J; bases unmatched to any gene: 0. Germline V gene data show CDR1 as MGHRA and CDR2 as YSYEKL.

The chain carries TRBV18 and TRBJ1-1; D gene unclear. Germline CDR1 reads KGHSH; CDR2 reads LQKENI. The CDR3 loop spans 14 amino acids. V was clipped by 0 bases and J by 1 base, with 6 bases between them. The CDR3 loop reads CASSPPGRNTEAFF. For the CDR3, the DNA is TGTGCCAGCTCACCACCGGGCCGGAACACTGAAGCTTTCTTT.

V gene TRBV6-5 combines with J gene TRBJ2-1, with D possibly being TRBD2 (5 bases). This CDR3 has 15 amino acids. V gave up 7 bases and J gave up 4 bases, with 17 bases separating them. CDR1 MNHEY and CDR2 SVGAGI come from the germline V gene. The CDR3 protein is CASMVERRLYNEQFF. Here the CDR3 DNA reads TGTGCCAGCATGGTGGAAAGGAGACTATACAATGAGCAGTTCTTC.

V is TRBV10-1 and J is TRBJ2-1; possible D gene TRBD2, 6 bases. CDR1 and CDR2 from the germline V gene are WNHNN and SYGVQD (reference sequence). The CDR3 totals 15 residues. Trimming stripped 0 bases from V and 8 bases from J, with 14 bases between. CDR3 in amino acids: CASSESATAGHEQFF. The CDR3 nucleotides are TGCGCCAGCAGTGAGTCGGCCACAGCGGGCCATGAGCAGTTCTTC.

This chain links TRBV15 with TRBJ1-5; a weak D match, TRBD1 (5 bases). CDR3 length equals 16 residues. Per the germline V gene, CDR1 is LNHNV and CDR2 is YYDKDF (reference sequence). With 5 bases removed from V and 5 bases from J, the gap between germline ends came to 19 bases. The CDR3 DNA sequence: TGTGCCACCAGCCCAATTCCCGACCTAGGGGATCAGCCCCAGCATTTT. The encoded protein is CATSPIPDLGDQPQHF.